Sequencing of this T cell receptor (beta chain) was carried out in a study of shared T cell receptors in the human thymus. Germline V gene data show CDR1 as MDHEN and CDR2 as SYDVKM. V trimming: 3 bases; J trimming: 7 bases; junction bases outside the gene matches: 16. The CDR3 loop spans 18 amino acids. Assay: immunoSEQ multiplex PCR; the TCRdb copy retains only in-frame clones and omits some. The profile shows under 700,000 clones, 78% of them singletons. The data also belong to a second study, concerning human thymus T cells. From that paper: Donor material was obtained from healthy Finnish infants undergoing corrective surgery for congenital heart defects.

Input material: thymocytes. V gene TRBV28 combines with J gene TRBJ2-1; TRBD2 agrees at 9 bases. This receptor was identified in a boy in the first two years of life with a congenital heart defect. The CDR3 region has the DNA TGTGCCAGCAGTTTCGGGGCGCGGGGCGGGAGGGCCGTTAATGAGCAGTTCTTC. Protein: CASSFGARGGRAVNEQFF.